The 20 T cell receptor beta chains reported below all come from one sample, sequenced in a study of immune cell composition in non-small cell lung cancer. Clones were read by immunoSEQ multiplex PCR, and TCRdb kept only the in-frame ones, dropping some. The sample includes under 2,500 clones, about 87% of them seen just once. The sample taken for sequencing was lung tumor tissue. The receptors were sampled from a human donor with non-small cell lung cancer.

V gene TRBV18 combines with J gene TRBJ2-7; TRBD2 aligns across 8 bases. Germline loops: CDR1 KGHSH, CDR2 LQKENI. With 3 bases clipped from V and 2 bases from J, the junction kept 15 bases outside the gene matches. The CDR3 sequence is 18 residues long. The CDR3: CASSPGPPSSGRAYEQYF. The DNA of the CDR3 is TGTGCCAGCTCACCGGGGCCGCCAAGCAGCGGGAGAGCCTACGAGCAGTACTTC.

The gene calls are TRBV4-3 and TRBJ1-2; weak D call: TRBD1 (5 bases). Germline values: CDR1 LGHNA, CDR2 YSLEER. There are 16 residues in the CDR3. Trimming removed 0 bases at V and 4 bases at J, with 15 bases between. This chain's CDR3 is CASSQDPGGPTYGYTF. Written as DNA, the CDR3 is TGCGCCAGCAGCCAAGATCCGGGGGGACCCACCTATGGCTACACCTTC.

This rearrangement joins TRBV2 to TRBJ1-2; 7 nucleotides line up with TRBD1. The junction had 11 bases not matched to a gene; V was cut back by 6 bases and J by 1 base. Germline V lookup: CDR1 SNHLY, CDR2 FYNNEI. The CDR3 sequence is 16 residues long. The DNA of the CDR3 is TGTGCCAGCAGCCGGGACAGCGGATCTTTTAACTATGGCTACACCTTC. It translates to CASSRDSGSFNYGYTF.

The V and J genes are TRBV27 and TRBJ1-5; 10 positions match TRBD1. The J segment lost 7 bases and the V segment lost 6 bases, leaving 6 bases of the junction unmatched. CDR1 is MNHEY and CDR2 is SMNVEV in the germline V gene (reference sequence). This CDR3 comprises 14 residues. CDR3 amino acids: CASRGQGTGQPQHF. The CDR3 coding sequence is TGTGCCAGCAGGGGACAGGGGACAGGGCAGCCCCAGCATTTT.

The V gene is TRBV6-1, the J gene TRBJ2-7, with D uncertain. This CDR3 has 10 amino acids. Per the germline V gene, CDR1 is MNHNS and CDR2 is SASEGT. V was clipped by 10 bases and J by 5 bases, with 9 bases between them. In DNA, the CDR3 is TGTGCCACCCTAATGCACGAGCAGTACTTC. Amino acid sequence: CATLMHEQYF.

The chain joins TRBV18 to TRBJ1-4; D possibly corresponds to TRBD1 (6 bases). V gave up 3 bases and J gave up 7 bases, with 12 bases separating them. From germline, CDR1 is KGHSH and CDR2 LQKENI. This CDR3 is 14 amino acids long. CDR3 nucleotide sequence: TGTGCCAGCTCACCGGCCGGGACACGTGAAAAACTGTTTTTT. It specifies CASSPAGTREKLFF.

The chain carries TRBV11-2 and TRBJ2-2, with D perhaps matching TRBD1 (6 bases). Germline CDR1 SGHAT, CDR2 FQNNGV. The V gene lost 5 bases and the J gene lost 4 bases, with 17 bases spanning the gap. This CDR3 is built from 16 residues. The CDR3 bases are TGTGCCAGCAGCGAAGACAGGACCAAGGGCACCGGGGAGCTGTTTTTT. Amino acid sequence: CASSEDRTKGTGELFF.

This rearrangement joins TRBV30 to TRBJ1-6; D gene uncertain. Germline-derived CDR1 and CDR2 are GTSNPN and SVGIG (reference sequence). The CDR3 has 12 amino acids. Trimming left V 1 base short and J 9 bases short, with 7 bases between. The CDR3 nucleotides are TGTGCCTGGAGTGCACAGAGTTCACCCCTCCACTTT. It translates to CAWSAQSSPLHF.

The chain couples TRBV29-1 to TRBJ2-3; 10 bases map to TRBD1. The V gene end was trimmed by 7 bases and the J gene end by 5 bases; junction bases not matched to a gene: 9. Germline lookup yields CDR1 SQVTM and CDR2 ANQGSEA. The CDR3 has 14 residues. This CDR3 is CSAQRQGAVDTQYF. CDR3 in DNA: TGCAGCGCGCAGCGACAGGGGGCCGTAGATACGCAGTATTTT.

This clone was seen once. The junction shows a germline mismatch at one end, possibly a read error. The chain links TRBV30 to TRBJ1-1, with TRBD1 identical over 7 bases. Germline V gene data show CDR1 as GTSNPN and CDR2 as SVGIG (reference sequence). The CDR3 is 12 residues long. The CDR3 here is CAWSVPKGAIGF. DNA of the CDR3: TGTGCCTGGAGTGTACCTAAGGGGGCGATAGGTTTT.

The count of this clone is one. This chain uses TRBV29-1 with TRBJ2-7; 12 bases align to TRBD1. The CDR3 extends over 14 amino acids. Germline lookup yields CDR1 SQVTM and CDR2 ANQGSEA. V lost 5 bases, J lost 6 bases, and 8 bases stayed unmatched. The CDR3 sequence is CSVTPGTGGLEQYF. CDR3 in DNA: TGCAGCGTTACCCCCGGGACAGGGGGCCTCGAGCAGTACTTC.

The V and J genes are TRBV4-1 and TRBJ2-3; 7 positions match TRBD1. From germline, CDR1 is MGHRA and CDR2 YSYEKL. J gave up 0 bases and V 5 bases, and 5 bases lay outside the gene matches. There are 15 residues in the CDR3. The CDR3 DNA is TGCGCCAGCAGCGACACAGGGGCCAGCACAGATACGCAGTATTTT. It codes for CASSDTGASTDTQYF.

J is TRBJ2-3 and V is TRBV18; possibly TRBD2 for D (7 bases). This CDR3 contains 16 residues. V was shortened by 3 bases and J by 5 bases, with 18 bases between the two germline ends. Per germline, CDR1 KGHSH and CDR2 LQKENI. CDR3 DNA: TGTGCCAGCTCACCTAGGCCGGCGGGGGCGGGAGATACGCAGTATTTT. Protein: CASSPRPAGAGDTQYF.

The chain recombines TRBV6-1 with TRBJ1-5; a possible D gene is TRBD1 (6 bases). V lost 1 base and J lost 6, with 13 bases in between. Germline assignment: CDR1 MNHNS and CDR2 SASEGT. This CDR3 is 15 amino acids long. CDR3 in amino acids: CASSEGQGNFQPQHF. In DNA form, the CDR3 reads TGTGCCAGCAGTGAAGGGCAGGGGAATTTTCAGCCCCAGCATTTT.

This chain links TRBV5-4 with TRBJ1-4, with D possibly matching TRBD1 (5 bases). The V gene's germline CDR1 is SGHNT and CDR2 YYREEE (reference sequence). The CDR3 totals 15 residues. V shed 0 bases and J shed 4 bases, with 10 bases lying between them. CDR3 sequence (DNA): TGTGCCAGCAGCTTGGGGGGGGTAATTAATGAAAAACTGTTTTTT. Amino acids: CASSLGGVINEKLFF.

This chain connects TRBV6-5 to TRBJ2-7; D is unresolved. The V end lost 0 bases, the J end lost 3 bases, and 9 bases lay between the germline ends. From germline, CDR1 is MNHEY and CDR2 SVGAGI. The CDR3 loop spans 14 amino acids. CDR3 in DNA: TGTGCCAGCAGTTACTCGGCAGAATACTACGAGCAGTACTTC. Its protein product is CASSYSAEYYEQYF.

This sequence joins TRBV9 and TRBJ2-1, with D tentatively TRBD2 (6 bases). The CDR3 length is 16 residues. In germline, CDR1 is SGDLS, CDR2 YYNGEE. The V and J ends lost 2 bases and 4 bases respectively, with 16 bases between them. Here the CDR3 DNA reads TGTGCCAGCAGCGTCAAGGACGGAGGGTTTTACAATGAGCAGTTCTTC. Its protein is CASSVKDGGFYNEQFF. The full variable domain, rest sourced from reference TRBV9 and TRBJ2-1, is DSGVTQTPKHLITATGQRVTLRCSPRSGDLSVYWYQQSLDQGLQFLIQYYNGEERAKGNILERFSAQQFPDLHSELNLSSLELGDSALYFCASSVKDGGFYNEQFFGPGTRLTVL.

The CDR3 is CASSFGQLEGYEQFF. In DNA form, the CDR3 reads TGTGCCAGCAGCTTTGGACAGCTAGAGGGGTATGAGCAGTTCTTC. The V and J genes are TRBV5-5 and TRBJ2-1, with D perhaps matching TRBD1 (6 bases). Trimming left V 2 bases short and J 8 bases short, with 17 bases between. CDR1 is SGHKS, CDR2 YYEKEE, per germline (reference sequence). The CDR3 runs 15 residues.

This chain links TRBV10-2 with TRBJ1-2; TRBD1 might be the D (5 bases). The CDR3 loop spans 13 amino acids. CDR1 is WSHSY, CDR2 SAAADI, per germline. Trimming cost V 6 bases and J 8 bases, with 16 bases left between them. Written as DNA, the CDR3 is TGCGCCAGCAGAGGGACGGCGGCGGGGGGCTACACCTTC. Protein product: CASRGTAAGGYTF.

The V call is TRBV5-6, the J call TRBJ2-1; 9 bases line up with TRBD1. Germline lookup yields CDR1 SGHDT and CDR2 YYEEEE. The CDR3 has 16 amino acids. Trimming at V came to 4 bases and at J to 7 bases, leaving 12 bases not matched to a gene. As DNA, the CDR3 is TGTGCCAGCAGCCTTCTTACGGGACAGGGAAGGAATGAGCAGTTCTTC. This encodes CASSLLTGQGRNEQFF.